These T cell receptor beta chains were read from a single sample in a study of tumor and adjacent non-tumor tissue in lung cancer. Each CDR3 protein gets one entry after TCRdb re-called the multiplex PCR reads with MiXCR. The sample shows around 120,000 distinct CDR3 sequences, 60% to 70% of them seen only once. Sequencing input: lung tumor tissue. The receptors come from a man aged 30 to 39 with non-small cell lung cancer. Each CDR3 is given with its conserved first and last residue. The D gene is left open where the match is weak. Clone size is not always given. Where it is, it says once, few, many or a class for expanded clones.

clone_size: .; d_call: TRBD2; j_call: TRBJ2-5; v_call: TRBV12-3/TRBV12-4; cdr3_nt: TGTGCCAGCACTCTAGCGGGGGGCCGAGGGACCCAGTACTTC; cdr3_aa: CASTLAGGRGTQYF
clone_size: few; d_call: TRBD1; j_call: TRBJ1-2; v_call: TRBV6-1; cdr3_nt: TGTGCCATCAGTGACCAACAGGGGGACTATGGCTATACCTTC; cdr3_aa: CAISDQQGDYGYTF
clone_size: .; d_call: .; j_call: TRBJ2-2; v_call: TRBV12-5; cdr3_nt: TGTGCTAGTAGTACTACGGACTGGAACACCGAGGAGCTGTTTTTT; cdr3_aa: CASSTTDWNTEELFF
clone_size: .; d_call: TRBD1; j_call: TRBJ2-4; v_call: TRBV5-1; cdr3_nt: TGCACCAGCAGTCCGAGGGACAGCCTAGCCAAAAACATTAAGTACTTC; cdr3_aa: CTSSPRDSLAKNIKYF
clone_size: .; d_call: TRBD1; j_call: TRBJ1-1; v_call: TRBV7-9; cdr3_nt: TGTGCCAGCAGCCCAGGGACAGACACTGGAGCTTTCTTT; cdr3_aa: CASSPGTDTGAFF
clone_size: .; d_call: TRBD1; j_call: TRBJ1-5; v_call: TRBV12-3/TRBV12-4; cdr3_nt: TGTGCCAGCAGCGAGACGGACAGGAGGGGTCAGCCCCAGCATTTT; cdr3_aa: CASSETDRRGQPQHF
clone_size: .; d_call: .; j_call: TRBJ1-6; v_call: TRBV12-3/TRBV12-4; cdr3_nt: TGTGCCAGCAGTCCAGATTGGGGGGTTTCACCCCTCTACTTT; cdr3_aa: CASSPDWGVSPLYF
clone_size: many; d_call: .; j_call: TRBJ2-2; v_call: TRBV11-1; cdr3_nt: TGTGCCAGCAGCCCAGACTTAGGGCGGGGGAACACCGGGGAGCTGTTTTTT; cdr3_aa: CASSPDLGRGNTGELFF
clone_size: once; d_call: .; j_call: TRBJ2-1; v_call: TRBV20-1; cdr3_nt: TGCAGTGCTGGGGGTAGTAGGTACAGGGGGCGCGGGGGGTCCAGGAATGAGCAGTTCTTC; cdr3_aa: CSAGGSRYRGRGGSRNEQFF
clone_size: many; d_call: .; j_call: TRBJ2-7; v_call: TRBV6-2/TRBV6-3; cdr3_nt: TGTGCCAGCATAGCGGACACCAGCTCCTACGAGCAGTACTTC; cdr3_aa: CASIADTSSYEQYF
clone_size: .; d_call: .; j_call: TRBJ1-1; v_call: TRBV6-1; cdr3_nt: TGTGCCAACAATTTCGGACCTAGGCTCGTTGCTTTCTTT; cdr3_aa: CANNFGPRLVAFF
clone_size: .; d_call: .; j_call: TRBJ1-1; v_call: TRBV10-1; cdr3_nt: TGCGTCAGCATGGACACTGAAACTTTCTTT; cdr3_aa: CVSMDTETFF
clone_size: .; d_call: .; j_call: TRBJ2-5; v_call: TRBV11-2; cdr3_nt: TGTGCCAGCAGCTTCTGCATTGCAGAGACCCAGTACTTC; cdr3_aa: CASSFCIAETQYF
clone_size: .; d_call: .; j_call: TRBJ1-2; v_call: TRBV18; cdr3_nt: TGTGCCAGCTCACCAGGCAGGGCGCTCGGTGGCTACACCTTC; cdr3_aa: CASSPGRALGGYTF
clone_size: .; d_call: TRBD1; j_call: TRBJ2-3; v_call: TRBV11-1; cdr3_nt: TGTGCCAGCAGCAAGCCGGGACAGGGGGGTCCAGATACGCAGTATTTT; cdr3_aa: CASSKPGQGGPDTQYF
clone_size: many; d_call: .; j_call: TRBJ2-1; v_call: TRBV11-2; cdr3_nt: TGTGCCAGCAGCCCCGGGACTGGTGAGCAGTTCTTC; cdr3_aa: CASSPGTGEQFF
clone_size: many; d_call: .; j_call: TRBJ2-1; v_call: TRBV12-3/TRBV12-4; cdr3_nt: TGTGCCAGCACGATGGAAGGGTCCTACAATGAGCAGTTCTTC; cdr3_aa: CASTMEGSYNEQFF
clone_size: .; d_call: TRBD2; j_call: TRBJ2-5; v_call: TRBV11-3; cdr3_nt: TGTGCCAGCAGCTTTAAAGCGGGAGGGCAAGAGACCCAGTGCTTC; cdr3_aa: CASSFKAGGQETQCF
clone_size: .; d_call: .; j_call: TRBJ1-2; v_call: TRBV11-2; cdr3_nt: TGTGCCAGCAGCTTAGATAGGCGGGAAAGCTACGACTTC; cdr3_aa: CASSLDRRESYDF
clone_size: few; d_call: .; j_call: TRBJ1-1; v_call: TRBV7-9; cdr3_nt: TGTGCCAGCAGCTTAGGGCAGGGAAGCACTGAAGCTTTCTTT; cdr3_aa: CASSLGQGSTEAFF
clone_size: few; d_call: TRBD2; j_call: TRBJ2-1; v_call: TRBV5-6; cdr3_nt: TGTGCCAGCAGCTTGCGGACTAGCGGGGGGCCTACTTACAATGAGCAGTTCTTC; cdr3_aa: CASSLRTSGGPTYNEQFF
clone_size: medium-sized; d_call: TRBD2; j_call: TRBJ2-5; v_call: TRBV11-3; cdr3_nt: TGTGCCAGCAGCCCGGGGGGTAGCCTTCAAGAGACCCAGTACTTC; cdr3_aa: CASSPGGSLQETQYF
clone_size: once; d_call: .; j_call: TRBJ1-1; v_call: TRBV29-1; cdr3_nt: TGCAGCGTTGTTCCGGGGGCGAACACCGATGCTTTCTTT; cdr3_aa: CSVVPGANTDAFF
clone_size: few; d_call: .; j_call: TRBJ2-7; v_call: TRBV7-3; cdr3_nt: TGTGCCAGCAGCCCTACAGAGTCCTCCTACGAGCAGTACTTC; cdr3_aa: CASSPTESSYEQYF
clone_size: few; d_call: .; j_call: TRBJ1-5; v_call: TRBV6-5; cdr3_nt: TGTGCCAGCAGGGGACCTTATAGCGATCAGCCCCAGCATTTT; cdr3_aa: CASRGPYSDQPQHF
clone_size: .; d_call: TRBD2; j_call: TRBJ2-3; v_call: TRBV20-1; cdr3_nt: TGCAGTGCTAGAGAAGTGAGCGCGGGGGAAACAGATATGCAGTATTTT; cdr3_aa: CSAREVSAGETDMQYF
clone_size: .; d_call: TRBD1; j_call: TRBJ1-2; v_call: TRBV4-1; cdr3_nt: TGCGCCAGCAGCCAATATAGGTCCGCAGGGGGCGCACGTGGCTACACCTTC; cdr3_aa: CASSQYRSAGGARGYTF
clone_size: .; d_call: .; j_call: TRBJ1-2; v_call: TRBV29-1; cdr3_nt: TGCAGCGTCGCCCGGGACTGCCTAAACTATGGTTACACCTTC; cdr3_aa: CSVARDCLNYGYTF
clone_size: .; d_call: .; j_call: TRBJ1-2; v_call: TRBV20-1; cdr3_nt: TGCAGTGCTAGAGATCCTACGGGAGCTAACTATGGCTACACCTTC; cdr3_aa: CSARDPTGANYGYTF
clone_size: many; d_call: TRBD2; j_call: TRBJ2-7; v_call: TRBV20-1; cdr3_nt: TGCAGTGCTAGAGACGGGGCTAGCGGGGGAGCCTACGAGCAGTACTTC; cdr3_aa: CSARDGASGGAYEQYF
clone_size: .; d_call: TRBD2; j_call: TRBJ2-1; v_call: TRBV20-1; cdr3_nt: TGCAGTGCTAAGACTAGCGGGGAGTATAATGAGCAGTTCTTC; cdr3_aa: CSAKTSGEYNEQFF
clone_size: medium-sized; d_call: TRBD2; j_call: TRBJ2-3; v_call: TRBV11-2; cdr3_nt: TGTGCCAGCAGGGGGACTAGCGACACAGATACGCAGTATTTT; cdr3_aa: CASRGTSDTDTQYF
clone_size: many; d_call: .; j_call: TRBJ1-5; v_call: TRBV12-3/TRBV12-4; cdr3_nt: TGTGCCAGCAGTTTGCCTCTCACAGATAGCAATCAGCCCCAGCATTTT; cdr3_aa: CASSLPLTDSNQPQHF
clone_size: .; d_call: .; j_call: TRBJ2-7; v_call: TRBV20-1; cdr3_nt: TGCAGTGCTAGAAGCCATCAGGGGATCGGTTACGAGCAGTACTTC; cdr3_aa: CSARSHQGIGYEQYF
clone_size: .; d_call: .; j_call: TRBJ1-2; v_call: TRBV11-2; cdr3_nt: TGTGCCAGCAGCTTAGACGAGATCGATGGCTACACCTTC; cdr3_aa: CASSLDEIDGYTF
clone_size: .; d_call: .; j_call: TRBJ2-7; v_call: TRBV6-6; cdr3_nt: TGTGCCAGCACTACCGAGCGGACGGGCGAGCAGTATTTC; cdr3_aa: CASTTERTGEQYF
clone_size: .; d_call: .; j_call: TRBJ2-1; v_call: TRBV29-1; cdr3_nt: TGCAGCGGGTCGGGACTGTTGGCTTTCAATGAGCAGTTCTTC; cdr3_aa: CSGSGLLAFNEQFF
clone_size: .; d_call: .; j_call: TRBJ2-1; v_call: TRBV5-1; cdr3_nt: TGTGCCAGCAGCTTCTCAGCTAGGGGGGCCTACAATGAGCAGTTCTTC; cdr3_aa: CASSFSARGAYNEQFF
clone_size: few; d_call: TRBD2; j_call: TRBJ2-7; v_call: TRBV25-1; cdr3_nt: TGTGCCAGCAGTGAGGTAGCGGGGGGGCAGTACGAGCAGTACTTC; cdr3_aa: CASSEVAGGQYEQYF
clone_size: many; d_call: TRBD2; j_call: TRBJ2-3; v_call: TRBV12-3/TRBV12-4; cdr3_nt: TGTGCCAGCAGTTTCCGGCGGGGGGCTACAGATACGCAGTATTTT; cdr3_aa: CASSFRRGATDTQYF
clone_size: .; d_call: .; j_call: TRBJ1-1; v_call: TRBV4-1; cdr3_nt: TGCGCCAGCAGCCATAACGGGGATCCTTGGGGAGCTTTCTTT; cdr3_aa: CASSHNGDPWGAFF
clone_size: .; d_call: .; j_call: TRBJ2-5; v_call: TRBV11-2; cdr3_nt: TGTGCCAGCAGCTTAGAACAACTCCAAGAGACCCAGTACTTC; cdr3_aa: CASSLEQLQETQYF
clone_size: .; d_call: .; j_call: TRBJ2-1; v_call: TRBV6-1; cdr3_nt: TGTACCAGCACACGGACGCATGAGCAGTTCTTC; cdr3_aa: CTSTRTHEQFF
clone_size: .; d_call: .; j_call: TRBJ1-1; v_call: TRBV6-5; cdr3_nt: TGTGCCAGTAGTAGCTCGGCAGAGAACACTGAAGCTTTCTTT; cdr3_aa: CASSSSAENTEAFF
clone_size: .; d_call: TRBD2; j_call: TRBJ2-2; v_call: TRBV5-5; cdr3_nt: TGTGCCAGCAGCTTGGGACTAGCCAAGGACACCGGGGAGCTGTTTTTT; cdr3_aa: CASSLGLAKDTGELFF
clone_size: .; d_call: TRBD1; j_call: TRBJ1-4; v_call: TRBV6-2/TRBV6-3; cdr3_nt: TGTGCCAGCAGTATCAGACAGGGGGAACTGTTTTTT; cdr3_aa: CASSIRQGELFF
clone_size: .; d_call: TRBD2; j_call: TRBJ2-5; v_call: TRBV12-3/TRBV12-4; cdr3_nt: TGTGCCAGCAGTTCCCCCCTTACTAGCGGGGGCACTCAAGTGACCCAGTACTTC; cdr3_aa: CASSSPLTSGGTQVTQYF
clone_size: .; d_call: .; j_call: TRBJ2-1; v_call: TRBV5-1; cdr3_nt: TGCGCCAGCAGCCACCTGGGGGAGCGGGCCGTCCCCCACAATGAGCAGTTCTTC; cdr3_aa: CASSHLGERAVPHNEQFF
clone_size: .; d_call: .; j_call: TRBJ2-1; v_call: TRBV29-1; cdr3_nt: TGCTGCGTTGAAGAGCGCCAGCCTTACAATGAGGAGTTCTTC; cdr3_aa: CCVEERQPYNEEFF
clone_size: once; d_call: .; j_call: TRBJ2-3; v_call: TRBV11-3; cdr3_nt: TGTCCCAGCAGCGACCGACTAGGGAGCACAGATACGCAGTATTTT; cdr3_aa: CPSSDRLGSTDTQYF
clone_size: .; d_call: .; j_call: TRBJ2-1; v_call: TRBV20-1; cdr3_nt: TGCAGTGCGCCTGACTTCAGGGTCAATGATCAGTTCTTC; cdr3_aa: CSAPDFRVNDQFF
clone_size: .; d_call: .; j_call: TRBJ2-7; v_call: TRBV11-2; cdr3_nt: TGTGCCAGCAGCTTACTCGGGCTGAAGTACGACCAGTACTTC; cdr3_aa: CASSLLGLKYDQYF